The 6 T cell receptor beta chains listed next were all sequenced from one sample in a study of PD-1 blockade in classical Hodgkin lymphoma. Method: immunoSEQ multiplex PCR; TCRdb's copy keeps in-frame clones and lacks some. The sample records 10,000 to 15,000 clones, 80% to 95% being singletons. All the patients suffered relapse after autologous stem cell transplantation, and brentuximab vedotin exposure differed. The input for sequencing was peripheral blood mononuclear cells (PBMCs), taken at baseline. These receptors were obtained from a human donor with classical Hodgkin lymphoma.

The rearrangement joins TRBV9 to TRBJ2-5; D is undetermined. The V gene lost 0 bases and the J gene lost 1 base, with 10 bases spanning the gap. Germline V CDR1 and CDR2: SGDLS, YYNGEE. The CDR3 spans 15 residues. The CDR3 protein is CASSVALRPQETQYF. The CDR3 bases are TGTGCCAGCAGCGTAGCTCTTAGGCCCCAAGAGACCCAGTACTTC.

V gene TRBV2 combines with J gene TRBJ2-1, with TRBD1 identical over 7 bases. In germline, CDR1 is SNHLY, CDR2 FYNNEI. CDR3 length: 14 residues. With V trimmed by 10 bases and J by 1 base, 7 bases remained unmatched. CDR3 sequence (DNA): TGTGCCACTAGGGGGCTCCGATCCTACAATGAGCAGTTCTTC. This translates into CATRGLRSYNEQFF.

The chain employs TRBV27 and TRBJ1-1; tentative D call: TRBD1 (6 bases). Trimming cost V 6 bases and J 7 bases, with 18 bases left between them. The CDR3 covers 14 residues. In germline, CDR1 is MNHEY, CDR2 SMNVEV (reference sequence). This CDR3 reads CASSGLNRENEAFF. The CDR3 DNA reads TGTGCCAGCAGCGGATTGAACAGGGAGAATGAAGCTTTCTTT.

The chain has TRBV19 and TRBJ2-3; TRBD2 is a possible D gene (6 bases). The CDR3 runs 14 residues. With 5 bases removed from V and 5 bases from J, the gap between germline ends came to 14 bases. CDR1 is LNHDA and CDR2 is SQIVND in the germline V gene (reference sequence). The CDR3 DNA is TGTGCCAGTAGTTGGTGGGGGAGGATAGATACGCAGTATTTT. Protein: CASSWWGRIDTQYF.

This chain links TRBV18 with TRBJ1-5; D possibly corresponds to TRBD1 (5 bases). Germline V CDR1 and CDR2: KGHSH, LQKENI. CDR3 size: 14 residues. The germline V and J ends were trimmed by 3 bases and 2 bases, with 8 bases remaining between them. Here the CDR3 reads CASSPGGGNQPQHF. The CDR3 DNA follows: TGTGCCAGCTCACCGGGGGGAGGCAATCAGCCCCAGCATTTT.

V is TRBV5-6 and J is TRBJ1-6, with D perhaps TRBD1 (5 bases). CDR1 is SGHDT and CDR2 is YYEEEE in the germline V gene. The CDR3 consists of 15 residues. The germline V and J ends were trimmed by 3 bases and 8 bases, with 15 bases remaining between them. The chain's CDR3 is CASSSSGRKYSPLHF. The CDR3 nucleotides are TGTGCCAGCAGCTCCTCGGGACGGAAATATTCACCCCTCCACTTT.